One sample yielded the 9 T cell receptor beta chains listed below, sequenced in a study of T cells in Graves' hyperthyroidism and ophthalmopathy. Researchers amplified the TCR beta CDR3 regions from RNA transcripts. The TCR CDR3 was amplified in a first-round RT-PCR using the HTBI primer set. Each CDR3 protein is one row after TCRdb ran MiXCR on the multiplex PCR reads. The sample yields hundreds of thousands of distinct CDR3 sequences, approximately 14% seen once. The specimen sequenced was blood. These receptors came from a young woman with Graves' hyperthyroidism.

This chain connects TRBV7-2 to TRBJ2-4, with 9 bases matching TRBD2. The CDR3 loop spans 16 amino acids. With V trimmed by 5 bases and J by 0 bases, 5 bases remained unmatched. Germline assignment: CDR1 SGHTA and CDR2 FQGNSA. CDR3 sequence (DNA): TGTGCCAGCAGCCCGGGACTAGCAGTAGCCAAAAACATTCAGTACTTC. Encoded protein: CASSPGLAVAKNIQYF.

This clonotype came up a few times. The CDR3 here is CASSEPPAASSYEQYF. The CDR3 DNA reads as TGCGCCAGCAGTGAGCCCCCAGCGGCTAGCTCCTACGAGCAGTACTTC. The chain couples TRBV10-2 to TRBJ2-7; perhaps TRBD2 as D (5 bases). This CDR3 is built from 16 residues. The ends were cut back, 2 bases at V and 0 bases at J, with 14 bases in the middle. The germline CDR1 and CDR2 sequences are WSHSY and SAAADI.

The chain links TRBV3-1 to TRBJ2-2; D might be TRBD1 or TRBD2, each matching 6 bases. The CDR3 contains 14 residues. V was clipped by 3 bases and J by 5 bases, with 10 bases between them. Looked up from germline, CDR1 is LGHDT and CDR2 is YNNKEL (reference sequence). CDR3 nucleotide sequence: TGTGCCAGCAGCCAGGAGGGGGGAACCGGGGAGCTGTTTTTT. Its protein is CASSQEGGTGELFF.

This clonotype was seen at least ten times. V gene TRBV10-2 combines with J gene TRBJ2-3; TRBD2 matches at 7 bases. Germline V gene sequence: CDR1 WSHSY, CDR2 SAAADI. The ends lost 1 base at V and 6 bases at J; junction bases unmatched: 10. The CDR3 loop spans 16 amino acids. Written as DNA, the CDR3 is TGCGCCAGCAGTGAGTGGGGAGGGTCCACCGGGGATACGCAGTATTTT. Its translation is CASSEWGGSTGDTQYF.

This clonotype was recorded a few times. CDR3 residues: CASSVRRGTGNTIYF. In nucleotides, the CDR3 is TGTGCCAGCAGTGTTAGACGAGGGACTGGAAACACCATATATTTT. The V and J genes are TRBV25-1 and TRBJ1-3; D uncertain. Trimming left V 4 bases short and J 2 bases short, with 12 bases between. CDR3 size: 15 residues. CDR1 MGHDK and CDR2 SYGVNS come from the germline V gene.

In its sample, this clonotype was seen many times. The chain links TRBV20-1 to TRBJ1-2; no clear D gene. Trimming stripped 7 bases from V and 4 bases from J, with 10 bases between. The germline V gene has CDR1 DFQATT and CDR2 SNEGSKA (reference sequence). The CDR3 is 11 residues long. CDR3 loop: CSERAVYGYTF. The CDR3 DNA reads TGCAGTGAAAGAGCCGTCTATGGCTACACCTTC.

This clonotype was detected many times. This chain connects TRBV30 to TRBJ2-3; D is unclear. The germline V gene encodes CDR1 GTSNPN and CDR2 SVGIG (reference sequence). Trimming took off 4 bases at V and 8 bases at J, with 13 bases between the two ends. CDR3 size: 12 residues. In nucleotides, the CDR3 is TGTGCCTGGATACCAACATCGGGTACGCAGTATTTT. Its protein is CAWIPTSGTQYF. The whole variable domain, remainder taken from reference TRBV30 and TRBJ2-3, is SQTIHQWPATLVQPVGSPLSLECTVEGTSNPNLYWYRQAAGRGLQLLFYSVGIGQISSEVPQNLSASRPQDRQFILSSKKLLLSDSGFYLCAWIPTSGTQYFGPGTRLTVL.

The V and J genes are TRBV12-3 or TRBV12-4 and TRBJ2-5; D call uncertain. V lost 1 base to trimming and J lost 7 bases, with 13 bases between them. The CDR3 spans 14 residues. CDR3 region: CASSLGLPKGTQYF. In nucleotides, the CDR3 is TGTGCCAGCAGTTTAGGCCTTCCTAAAGGGACCCAGTACTTC.

This clonotype has more than one count but fewer than ten. V gene TRBV20-1 combines with J gene TRBJ1-1; D is undetermined. V was pared by 3 bases and J by 1 base, with 15 bases between. Germline CDR1 is DFQATT and CDR2 is SNEGSKA (reference sequence). CDR3 length: 15 amino acids. The CDR3, as DNA: TGCAGTGCTAGGCCTCGAGCCTGGGGGAACACTGAAGCTTTCTTT. This encodes CSARPRAWGNTEAFF.